One sample yielded the 21 T cell receptor beta chains listed below, sequenced in a study of blood T cell repertoires in COVID-19. Using immunoSEQ multiplex PCR, the repertoire was profiled, and TCRdb retains in-frame clones only, with some absent. The sample yields some 78,000 clones, roughly 84% seen once. The specimen was peripheral blood. The receptors originated from a middle-aged man with acute or convalescent COVID-19.

This chain uses TRBV4-1 with TRBJ1-5; TRBD1 aligns across 7 bases. J was trimmed by 0 bases and V by 2 bases; bases with no gene match: 4. The CDR3 has 16 residues. Germline values: CDR1 MGHRA, CDR2 YSYEKL. The CDR3 protein is CASSQQGQLSNQPQHF. In DNA form, the CDR3 reads TGCGCCAGCAGCCAACAGGGACAGCTTAGCAATCAGCCCCAGCATTTT.

This clone was picked up a small number of times. The chain carries TRBV7-9 and TRBJ1-4; 9 positions agree with TRBD1. Trimming removed 3 bases from V and 7 bases from J; junction bases left unmatched: 9. This CDR3 comprises 16 residues. Germline values: CDR1 SEHNR, CDR2 FQNEAQ (reference sequence). The CDR3 DNA follows: TGTGCCAGCAGCTTGGTCCCGGGGACAGGGCCTGAAAAACTGTTTTTT. This encodes CASSLVPGTGPEKLFF.

The chain has TRBV19 and TRBJ2-1; 7 bases agree with TRBD2. Losses at the gene ends were 2 bases for V and 7 bases for J; bases not matched to a gene: 8. CDR1 and CDR2 from the germline V gene are LNHDA and SQIVND (reference sequence). CDR3 size: 15 residues. The CDR3 DNA follows: TGTGCCAGTAGTATATCCAGCGGGAATTGGAATGAGCAGTTCTTC. Amino acids: CASSISSGNWNEQFF.

The chain has TRBV24-1 and TRBJ1-2; D may be TRBD1 (5 bases). The germline gives CDR1 KGHDR, CDR2 SFDVKD. This CDR3 spans 13 amino acids. V was pared by 6 bases and J by 8 bases, with 15 bases between. CDR3 amino acids: CATSKGQGGGYTF. For the CDR3, the DNA is TGTGCCACCAGTAAGGGGCAGGGAGGAGGCTACACCTTC.

The V and J genes are TRBV30 and TRBJ2-3, with 7 nucleotides matching TRBD2. The CDR3 is 15 amino acids. V lost 0 bases, J lost 2 bases, and 5 bases stayed unmatched. CDR1 and CDR2 (germline): GTSNPN, SVGIG (reference sequence). CDR3 DNA: TGTGCCTGGAGTGTTACCGGGGGGTTCACAGATACGCAGTATTTT. Translated: CAWSVTGGFTDTQYF.

The V gene is TRBV5-4, the J gene TRBJ2-2; D gene ambiguous. The germline V gene has CDR1 SGHNT and CDR2 YYREEE (reference sequence). This CDR3 has 15 amino acids. V gave up 2 bases and J gave up 4 bases, with 12 bases separating them. The CDR3 is CASSFMAGSTGELFF. For the CDR3, the DNA is TGTGCCAGCAGCTTTATGGCAGGCAGCACCGGGGAGCTGTTTTTT.

This chain links TRBV9 with TRBJ1-2; TRBD1 matches 10 bases. The CDR3 extends over 14 amino acids. Germline loops: CDR1 SGDLS, CDR2 YYNGEE. V dropped 4 bases and J dropped 5; count of bases not matched to a gene: 5. CDR3 in DNA: TGTGCCAGCAGCATAGGGACAGGGGAATATGGCTACACCTTC. It translates to CASSIGTGEYGYTF.

This chain uses TRBV3-1 (or the pseudogene TRBV3-2) with TRBJ1-1; weak D call: TRBD1 (6 bases). The length of the CDR3 is 14 residues. The germline CDR1 and CDR2 sequences are LGHDT and YNNKEL (reference sequence). Trimming took off 7 bases at V and 2 bases at J, with 14 bases between the two ends. DNA for the CDR3: TGTGCCAGCACCCCGGGGGGGCCCAACACTGAAGCTTTCTTT. Protein: CASTPGGPNTEAFF.

The V and J genes are TRBV21-1 and TRBJ2-7; the DNA was not used to check the table's D call, TRBD1. TRBV21-1 has pseudogene status. The CDR3 covers 15 residues. CDR3 sequence reads: CASSKVDRATYEQYF. The CDR3 coding sequence is TGTGCCAGCAGCAAAGTTGACAGGGCCACCTACGAGCAGTACTTC.

Only one count was recorded for this clone. The rearrangement links TRBV4-3 to TRBJ1-2; D possibly corresponds to TRBD1 (6 bases). CDR3 size: 13 residues. Germline CDR1 and CDR2: LGHNA and YSLEER. The V end was cut by 1 base, the J end by 4 bases, with 7 bases between. The DNA of the CDR3 is TGCGCCAGCAGCCAAGGGGACACCTATGGCTACACCTTC. Translation: CASSQGDTYGYTF.

This clone was counted a single time. V is TRBV18 and J is TRBJ2-2; TRBD2 aligns across 11 bases. This CDR3 has 16 residues. V shed 1 base, J shed 7 bases, and the junction held 5 bases outside the gene matches. Germline CDR1 and CDR2: KGHSH and LQKENI. The CDR3: CASSPLTSGSGGELFF. The CDR3 DNA reads TGTGCCAGCTCACCACTAACTAGCGGGAGCGGCGGGGAGCTGTTTTTT.

V gene TRBV19 combines with J gene TRBJ2-1, with 8 bases lining up with TRBD1. This CDR3 has 14 residues. Germline V gene sequence: CDR1 LNHDA, CDR2 SQIVND (reference sequence). Germline trimming cut 7 bases from V and 1 base from J; bases unmatched to any gene: 3. CDR3 loop: CASTGTGSYNEQFF. CDR3 bases: TGTGCCAGTACCGGGACAGGTTCCTACAATGAGCAGTTCTTC.

This clone was seen a few times. This chain links TRBV28 with TRBJ2-2; 12 bases fit TRBD2. Germline V CDR1 and CDR2: MDHEN, SYDVKM. V shed 0 bases and J 4 bases; nucleotides not matched to a gene: 0. CDR3 length equals 16 residues. CDR3 residues: CASSLWTSGGTGELFF. The CDR3 DNA sequence: TGTGCCAGCAGTTTATGGACTAGCGGGGGCACCGGGGAGCTGTTTTTT.

The chain combines TRBV10-3 with TRBJ2-3; TRBD2 matches at 8 bases. The CDR3 has 15 amino acids. V gave up 10 bases and J gave up 0 bases; unmatched junction bases: 9. Germline V lookup: CDR1 ENHRY, CDR2 SYGVKD. The CDR3 bases are TGTGCCACAGGGAGGGGCGGGGGGAGCACAGATACGCAGTATTTT. It translates to CATGRGGGSTDTQYF.

This chain links TRBV4-3 with TRBJ2-1; a weak D match, TRBD1 (6 bases). Germline CDR1 LGHNA, CDR2 YSLEER. CDR3 size: 13 residues. Trimming stripped 5 bases from V and 8 bases from J, with 13 bases between. The CDR3 DNA follows: TGCGCCAGCAGCGAACTAAACAGGGATGAGCAGTTCTTC. Protein product: CASSELNRDEQFF.

The V call is TRBV19, the J call TRBJ2-5; possibly TRBD1 for D (5 bases). Trimming stripped 1 base from V and 3 bases from J, with 6 bases between. This CDR3 region has 13 residues. CDR1 is LNHDA, CDR2 SQIVND, per germline (reference sequence). In DNA form, the CDR3 reads TGTGCCAGTAGTATAGTAGGGGAAGAGACCCAGTACTTC. It codes for CASSIVGEETQYF.

In nucleotides, the CDR3 is TGTGCCAGCAGCGTTGATACAACAGGTTCTGGAAACACCATATATTTT. Amino acids: CASSVDTTGSGNTIYF. The chain uses TRBV9 and TRBJ1-3; perhaps TRBD1 as D (5 bases). The ends were cut back, 2 bases at V and 1 base at J, with 13 bases in the middle. The germline CDR1 and CDR2 sequences are SGDLS and YYNGEE. There are 16 residues in the CDR3. The entire variable domain, with the rest obtained from reference TRBV9 and TRBJ1-3, is as follows: DSGVTQTPKHLITATGQRVTLRCSPRSGDLSVYWYQQSLDQGLQFLIQYYNGEERAKGNILERFSAQQFPDLHSELNLSSLELGDSALYFCASSVDTTGSGNTIYFGEGSWLTVV.

Details on this clone: The sample contains more than one DNA sequence encoding this CDR3. The genes are TRBV28 and TRBJ2-7; TRBD1 matches at 8 bases. V lost 6 bases and J lost 3; bases outside the gene matches: 4. Germline loops: CDR1 MDHEN, CDR2 SYDVKM. This CDR3 is built from 13 residues. CDR3 amino acids: CASRRTGGYEQYF. In DNA form, the CDR3 reads TGTGCCAGCAGACGAACAGGGGGCTACGAGCAGTACTTC.

The V call is TRBV4-2, the J call TRBJ1-6; a possible D gene is TRBD1 (6 bases). The CDR3 is made up of 18 amino acids. In germline, CDR1 is LGHNA, CDR2 YNFKEQ. Trimming pared 0 bases from V and 3 bases from J, leaving 15 bases between. The CDR3 DNA sequence: TGTGCCAGCAGCCAAGAAGCCCAAGGACAGCTCTATAATTCACCCCTCCACTTT. It encodes CASSQEAQGQLYNSPLHF.

The chain uses TRBV7-6 and TRBJ2-7; TRBD2 might be the D (6 bases). V dropped 3 bases and J dropped 5 bases, with 8 bases sitting between them. Germline lookup yields CDR1 SGHVS and CDR2 FNYEAQ. The CDR3 loop spans 12 amino acids. The DNA of the CDR3 is TGTGCCAGCAGCTTTACGGGGGACGAGCAGTACTTC. Amino acid sequence: CASSFTGDEQYF. Combining the CDR3 with reference TRBV7-6 and TRBJ2-7 gives the whole variable domain GAGVSQSPRYKVTKRGQDVALRCDPISGHVSLYWYRQALGQGPEFLTYFNYEAQQDKSGLPNDRFSAERPEGSISTLTIQRTEQRDSAMYRCASSFTGDEQYFGPGTRLTVT.

The chain couples TRBV4-3 to TRBJ1-5; D is uncertain. V was shortened by 0 bases and J by 4 bases, with 16 bases between the two germline ends. Germline assignment: CDR1 LGHNA and CDR2 YSLEER. This CDR3 has 17 residues. CDR3: CASSQDLLPGQNQPQHF. The CDR3 DNA reads as TGCGCCAGCAGCCAAGATTTATTACCAGGTCAGAATCAGCCCCAGCATTTT.